This T cell receptor (beta chain) was sequenced during a study of tissue T cells after allogeneic stem cell transplantation. As to this clone: Its antigen remains unidentified.

Steroid-refractory graft-versus-host disease after allogeneic hematopoietic cell transplant qualified adults for prospective research-autopsy enrollment. GI sites, liver, skin and spleen were taken after median 9.75 post-mortem hours. CDR1 is SGHVS, CDR2 FQNEAQ, per germline. The CDR3 consists of 17 residues. The ends were cut back, 6 bases at V and 1 base at J, with 21 bases in the middle. Sequencing of TCRbeta CDR3 at survey depth gave sequences and template counts. Repertoires were generated with immunoSEQ multiplex PCR, while TCRdb's copy carries only in-frame clones and drops some. This table holds 2,200 or so clones, 60% to 80% found once. General study findings and limits: Tissue-detected TCR repertoire was only partly captured by blood and spleen T cells. TCR repertoires tracked anatomic similarity, regardless of disease or transplant status.

The sequenced sample was ileal tissue, obtained at autopsy. This chain uses TRBV7-8 with TRBJ2-5; either TRBD1 or TRBD2 may fit D (5 bases each). This clonotype was sampled from a male patient aged 60 or over with steroid-refractory graft-versus-host disease after an allogeneic stem cell transplant. Certain T cells may be donor cells from the graft. DNA of the CDR3: TGTGCCAGCAGAGTTCCCCCTGGGACCCCGGGCCAAGAGACCCAGTACTTC. It encodes CASRVPPGTPGQETQYF.